This T cell receptor (beta chain) was observed in a study of CD8+ T cells in alopecia areata. This CDR3 is built from 15 residues. The ends were cut back, 5 bases at V and 3 bases at J, with 16 bases in the middle. Germline V gene lookup returns CDR1 SGHVS and CDR2 FQNEAQ. As the sequencing template, cDNA was produced by extracting RNA and reverse transcribing it. Here immunoSEQ multiplex PCR was the method, and the copy in TCRdb shows in-frame clones only, minus some. The sample holds about 110,000 clones, approximately 63% seen once. This clone was found a few times. As yet, its antigen is unknown. Study-wide findings and caveats: Mice gave a clearer picture of TCR sharing than patients did, possibly for HLA-related reasons. It was lesional scalp, especially alopecia totalis/universalis, that showed higher clonality than normal scalp.

Sorted populations comprised CD4+ and CD8+ T cells obtained from PBMCs. Material: CD8+ T cells sorted from blood. The chain has TRBV7-8 and TRBJ2-5; weak D call: TRBD1 (5 bases). This TCR derives from a human donor in good health. The CDR3 DNA sequence: TGTGCCAGCAGCCCAAACACCCAGGGTAAAGAGACCCAGTACTTC. This codes for CASSPNTQGKETQYF.